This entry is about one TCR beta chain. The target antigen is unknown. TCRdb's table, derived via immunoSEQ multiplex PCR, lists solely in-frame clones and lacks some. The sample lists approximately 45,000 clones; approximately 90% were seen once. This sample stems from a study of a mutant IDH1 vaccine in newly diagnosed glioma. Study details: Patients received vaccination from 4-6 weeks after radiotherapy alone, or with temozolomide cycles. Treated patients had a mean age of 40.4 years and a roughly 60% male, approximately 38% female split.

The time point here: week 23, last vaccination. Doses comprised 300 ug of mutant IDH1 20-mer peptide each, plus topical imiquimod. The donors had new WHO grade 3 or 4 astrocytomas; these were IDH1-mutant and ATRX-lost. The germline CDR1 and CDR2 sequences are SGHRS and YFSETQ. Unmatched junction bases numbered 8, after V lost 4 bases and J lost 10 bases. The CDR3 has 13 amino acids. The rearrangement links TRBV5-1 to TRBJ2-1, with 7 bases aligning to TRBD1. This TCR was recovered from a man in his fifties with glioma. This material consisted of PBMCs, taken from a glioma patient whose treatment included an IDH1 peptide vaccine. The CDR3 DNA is TGCGCCAGCAGCCACCCTATGGGACAGGAGCAGTTCTTC. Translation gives CASSHPMGQEQFF.